This T cell receptor beta chain was profiled in a study of T cells after yellow fever vaccination. Study-wide background: Fractions of limited cellularity were prepared by means of SMART-Seq v4 Ultra Low Input.

The CDR3 runs to 15 residues. The V end lost 2 bases, the J end lost 5 bases, and 13 bases lay between the germline ends. CDR1 is MDHEN and CDR2 is SYDVKM in the germline V gene. 5'RACE template switching added a universal primer site and UMIs to TCR cDNA. Each CDR3 protein gets one entry after TCRdb re-called the 5' RACE reads with MiXCR. The sample contains roughly 260,000 distinct CDR3 sequences, 13% of which appear only once. Worth noting for this clonotype: Its antigen is not identified.

Study outcomes and limitations: Secondary responses were weaker yet peaked faster, day 5 versus 15. Only a small proportion of the clonotypes turned up in both the CD4 and the CD8 compartments, likely arising from convergent recombination.

The material sequenced was CD4+ T cells sorted from PBMCs, taken 45 days after the yellow fever booster vaccination. The TCR was taken from a man younger than 45 who received the YFV17D yellow fever vaccine. V and J are TRBV28 and TRBJ2-1; possibly TRBD2 for D (5 bases). CDR3 nucleotide sequence: TGTGCCAGCAGTTTAACTGCGGGTCGGAACAATGAGCAGTTCTTC. This gives the protein CASSLTAGRNNEQFF. The whole variable domain, remainder taken from reference TRBV28 and TRBJ2-1, is DVKVTQSSRYLVKRTGEKVFLECVQDMDHENMFWYRQDPGLGLRLIYFSYDVKMKEKGDIPEGYSVSREKKERFSLILESASTNQTSMYLCASSLTAGRNNEQFFGPGTRLTVL.